The 19 T cell receptor beta chains given below trace back to one sample, sequenced in a study of response to subunit inactivated influenza vaccine. Via MiXCR, TCRdb re-called the RT-PCR reads, giving one row per CDR3 protein. The profile shows about 700,000 distinct CDR3 sequences, 14% of them singletons. The source was PBMCs from blood, collected around two weeks before vaccination. The receptor source for this set is a man aged 45-60 years who received an inactivated influenza vaccine.

The rearrangement links TRBV28 to TRBJ2-1; possibly TRBD1 or TRBD2 for D (6 bases each). The germline gives CDR1 MDHEN, CDR2 SYDVKM. Trimming pared 6 bases from V and 2 bases from J, leaving 17 bases between. The CDR3 runs 16 residues. Written as DNA, the CDR3 is TGTGCCAGCAGCCACCGACGGGGGCACACCTACAATGAGCAGTTCTTC. It specifies CASSHRRGHTYNEQFF.

This sequence joins TRBV10-3 and TRBJ2-4; 8 nucleotides match TRBD1. V was clipped by 3 bases and J by 4 bases; unmatched bases: 5. CDR1 and CDR2 (germline): ENHRY, SYGVKD. The CDR3 runs 15 residues. In DNA, the CDR3 is TGTGCCATCAGTGAAGGAACAGGGGGTAAAAACATTCAGTACTTC. It translates to CAISEGTGGKNIQYF.

There are many counts of this clonotype. The rearrangement links TRBV24-1 to TRBJ2-1; TRBD2 aligns across 7 bases. CDR1 and CDR2 (germline): KGHDR, SFDVKD. V dropped 2 bases and J dropped 7; count of bases not matched to a gene: 13. CDR3 length: 17 residues. CDR3 residues: CATSDSIGEGALNEQFF. The CDR3 bases are TGTGCCACCAGTGATTCCATTGGGGAGGGAGCCTTGAATGAGCAGTTCTTC.

Concerning this clonotype itself: The junction shows a germline mismatch at one end, possibly a read error. The CDR3 protein is CACSLFVSYEQYF. The CDR3 coding sequence is TGTGCCTGCAGCTTATTCGTCTCCTACGAGCAGTACTTC. This chain connects TRBV7-2 to TRBJ2-7; no clear D gene. CDR3 length equals 13 residues. Germline V gene sequence: CDR1 SGHTA, CDR2 FQGNSA.

The chain employs TRBV5-6 and TRBJ2-1, with 7 bases that match TRBD2. Trimming took 5 bases from V and 4 from J; bases not matched to a gene: 9. This CDR3 is 15 amino acids long. Germline V gene sequence: CDR1 SGHDT, CDR2 YYEEEE. In nucleotides, the CDR3 is TGTGCCAGCAGGCTCCCCAGCGGGGCATACAATGAGCAGTTCTTC. This codes for CASRLPSGAYNEQFF. Full variable domain (remainder filled in from reference TRBV5-6 and TRBJ2-1): DAGVTQSPTHLIKTRGQQVTLRCSPKSGHDTVSWYQQALGQGPQFIFQYYEEEERQRGNFPDRFSGHQFPNYSSELNVNALLLGDSALYLCASRLPSGAYNEQFFGPGTRLTVL.

The rearrangement uses TRBV28 and TRBJ2-2, with 11 bases fitting TRBD2. This CDR3 has 18 residues. CDR1 MDHEN and CDR2 SYDVKM come from the germline V gene. Losses at the gene ends were 3 bases for V and 0 bases for J; bases not matched to a gene: 6. The CDR3 nucleotides are TGTGCCAGCAGTTTGGGGCTAGCGGGGGGAACGAACACCGGGGAGCTGTTTTTT. Translating it yields CASSLGLAGGTNTGELFF.

This clonotype was observed a handful of times. V and J are TRBV18 and TRBJ2-1; D gene unclear. The CDR3 has 13 amino acids. V lost 2 bases and J lost 3, with 5 bases in between. Germline V gene lookup returns CDR1 KGHSH and CDR2 LQKENI. The CDR3 DNA reads TGTGCCAGCTCACCAGCCCACTACAATGAGCAGTTCTTC. This encodes CASSPAHYNEQFF.

The chain combines TRBV5-1 with TRBJ2-1; 7 positions match TRBD2. The CDR3 spans 18 residues. Germline V lookup: CDR1 SGHRS, CDR2 YFSETQ. The V segment lost 2 bases and the J segment 4 bases; nucleotides outside the gene matches: 15. The CDR3 bases are TGCGCCAGCAGCTTAAGCCCTTCTGCGGGAGTTTATTACAATGAGCAGTTCTTC. This gives the protein CASSLSPSAGVYYNEQFF.

In its sample, this clonotype was seen many times. The V and J genes are TRBV4-3 and TRBJ1-1; D gene uncertain. Germline CDR1 reads LGHNA; CDR2 reads YSLEER. The CDR3 covers 15 residues. V gave up 1 base and J gave up 0 bases, with 9 bases separating them. CDR3 coding DNA: TGCGCCAGCAGCCAAGTTGCGGGATTGAACACTGAAGCTTTCTTT. Amino acid sequence: CASSQVAGLNTEAFF.

At least ten counts were recorded for this clonotype. The chain joins TRBV20-1 to TRBJ2-7, with a tentative D call TRBD2 (6 bases). The V gene lost 1 base and the J gene lost 2 bases, with 9 bases spanning the gap. The germline V gene has CDR1 DFQATT and CDR2 SNEGSKA (reference sequence). The CDR3 loop spans 13 amino acids. DNA for the CDR3: TGCAGTGCTAGAGGTGGCGGGACCTACGAGCAGTACTTC. Its protein is CSARGGGTYEQYF.

This chain connects TRBV25-1 to TRBJ2-3; D may be TRBD2 (6 bases). The CDR3 runs to 13 residues. The V gene's germline CDR1 is MGHDK and CDR2 SYGVNS. V shed 3 bases and J shed 5 bases, with 9 bases lying between them. The CDR3 spells CASSDPAGDTQYF. In DNA, the CDR3 is TGTGCCAGCAGTGATCCAGCGGGAGATACGCAGTATTTT.

This clonotype has a handful of counts. The J gene is TRBJ2-3, the V gene TRBV11-2; 10 nucleotides line up with TRBD2. V gave up 4 bases and J gave up 3 bases; unmatched junction bases: 16. The CDR3 is 19 amino acids. Germline-derived CDR1 and CDR2 are SGHAT and FQNNGV. CDR3 in amino acids: CASSSPLWGGSGGTDTQYF. In DNA, the CDR3 is TGTGCCAGCAGCTCCCCCTTGTGGGGTGGTAGCGGGGGGACAGATACGCAGTATTTT.

This clonotype has ten or more counts. J is TRBJ2-7 and V is TRBV7-6, with D tentatively TRBD1 (6 bases). V was shortened by 5 bases and J by 7 bases, with 21 bases between the two germline ends. Germline assignment: CDR1 SGHVS and CDR2 FNYEAQ. The CDR3 has 15 residues. Written as DNA, the CDR3 is TGTGCCAGCAGCACCTCCGGGACACCTCCTTTAGAGCAGTACTTC. This gives the protein CASSTSGTPPLEQYF.

There are many counts of this clonotype. The chain has TRBV29-1 and TRBJ2-5; D possibly uses TRBD1 or TRBD2 (5 bases each). Germline assignment: CDR1 SQVTM and CDR2 ANQGSEA. The CDR3 consists of 12 residues. Trimming took 0 bases from V and 4 from J, leaving 6 bases between them. The CDR3 coding sequence is TGCAGCGTTGAAGACGGGACAGAGACCCAGTACTTC. It is translated as CSVEDGTETQYF.

This clonotype has more than one count but fewer than ten. This chain links TRBV11-2 with TRBJ2-4; TRBD1 agrees at 12 bases. Trimming took 4 bases from V and 9 from J; bases not matched to a gene: 13. Germline lookup yields CDR1 SGHAT and CDR2 FQNNGV. The CDR3 is made up of 17 amino acids. CDR3 loop: CASSYGARDRGRVIQYF. CDR3 nucleotides: TGTGCCAGCAGCTACGGAGCCCGGGACAGGGGGCGCGTCATTCAGTACTTC. Using reference TRBV11-2 and TRBJ2-4 for the parts outside the CDR3, the full variable domain is EAGVAQSPRYKIIEKRQSVAFWCNPISGHATLYWYQQILGQGPKLLIQFQNNGVVDDSQLPKDRFSAERLKGVDSTLKIQPAKLEDSAVYLCASSYGARDRGRVIQYFGAGTRLSVL.

This clonotype was detected a few times. J is TRBJ2-3 and V is TRBV6-6; the D gene is possibly TRBD2 (6 bases). CDR1 is MNHNY and CDR2 is SVGAGI in the germline V gene (reference sequence). The CDR3 totals 13 residues. Trimming took off 4 bases at V and 6 bases at J, with 11 bases between the two ends. CDR3 bases: TGTGCCAGCAGTTCGTACGCGGGGGATACGCAGTATTTT. Encoded protein: CASSSYAGDTQYF.

The rearrangement joins TRBV12-3 or TRBV12-4 to TRBJ2-3; D is uncertain. V was shortened by 5 bases and J by 6 bases, with 9 bases between the two germline ends. This CDR3 has 12 amino acids. CDR3 sequence reads: CASSQKPDTQYF. The CDR3 DNA sequence: TGTGCCAGCAGTCAGAAGCCCGATACGCAGTATTTT.

This clonotype was counted many times. This sequence joins TRBV2 and TRBJ2-2; 7 bases match TRBD2. The V and J ends lost 6 bases and 1 base, in that order; junction bases with no gene match: 2. The germline V gene has CDR1 SNHLY and CDR2 FYNNEI. The CDR3 is 14 residues long. The DNA of the CDR3 is TGTGCCAGCAGGTCGGGGGGGAACACCGGGGAGCTGTTTTTT. Its protein is CASRSGGNTGELFF.

This clonotype appeared a few times. The chain is built from TRBV7-9 and TRBJ2-7; 8 bases fit TRBD2. The CDR3 spans 15 residues. V was pared by 5 bases and J by 0 bases, with 6 bases of the junction left unmatched. CDR1 is SEHNR and CDR2 is FQNEAQ in the germline V gene (reference sequence). The CDR3, as DNA: TGTGCCAGCAGCAAAACGGGGGGGTCCTCCTACGAGCAGTACTTC. Translating gives CASSKTGGSSYEQYF.